The clone carrying this T cell receptor beta chain appeared a few times. Its antigen is unknown. From germline, CDR1 is SGHRS and CDR2 YFSETQ. Trimming left V 5 bases short and J 7 bases short, with 18 bases between. The CDR3 length is 14 residues. The data belong to a study of cytomegalovirus exposure and HLA in healthy donors. Overall study results and limits: The authors listed some 150 TCR beta chains as cytomegalovirus-associated. Several of the most significant clusters appeared linked to common viral pathogens, based on a later analysis. Around 18,000 TCR beta sequences were associated with HLA alleles at 0.05 false discovery rate in a later analysis. The study had only CMV serostatus as immune exposure information.

In the PCR, 60 Vbeta and 13 Jbeta primers were used. Data came from immunoSEQ multiplex PCR; TCRdb stores just in-frame clones and leaves some out. The sample contains around 190,000 clones, about 10% of which appear only once. This clonotype originated in a woman in her thirties in good health and CMV-seropositive. V usage is TRBV5-1 and J usage is TRBJ1-2; D is possibly TRBD1 (6 bases). The material sequenced was PBMCs. CDR3 in DNA: TGCGCCAGCAGTCCTAACAGGGAATTGGGTGGCTACACCTTC. Amino acid sequence: CASSPNRELGGYTF.